What follows are 11 T cell receptor beta chains derived from one specimen sequenced in a study of blood T cell repertoires in COVID-19. The protocol was immunoSEQ multiplex PCR, while the TCRdb copy is restricted to in-frame clones and leaves out a portion. The sample includes about 190,000 clones, less than 85% seen only once; the top ten take about an eighth. Sequences were obtained from peripheral blood. These receptors came from a woman aged 50 to 60 with acute or convalescent COVID-19.

The chain links TRBV14 to TRBJ2-3; the match to TRBD1 covers 8 bases. There are 14 residues in the CDR3. Looked up from germline, CDR1 is SGHDN and CDR2 is FVKESK. V shed 4 bases, J shed 6 bases, and the junction held 6 bases outside the gene matches. The CDR3 nucleotides are TGTGCCAGCAGCCTCTTAGGGACAGGTGATACGCAGTATTTT. Protein sequence: CASSLLGTGDTQYF.

This clone was found once. The chain carries TRBV3-1 (or the pseudogene TRBV3-2) and TRBJ2-4, with TRBD2 identical over 10 bases. The CDR3 loop spans 19 amino acids. Germline V gene data show CDR1 as LGHDT and CDR2 as YNNKEL (reference sequence). After removal of 5 bases from V and 0 bases from J, the junction contained 13 bases not matched to a gene. The CDR3, as DNA: TGTGCCAGCAGCTCAGCCAGCGGGGGGGCCAAGTCAGCCAAAAACATTCAGTACTTC. Translated: CASSSASGGAKSAKNIQYF.

The chain carries TRBV5-8 and TRBJ2-7; D is ambiguous. CDR1 is SGHTS, CDR2 YDEGEE, per germline. V was shortened by 3 bases and J by 4 bases, with 14 bases between the two germline ends. This CDR3 is built from 14 residues. CDR3 protein: CASSSSGSGYEQYF. The CDR3 coding sequence is TGTGCCAGCAGCTCGTCGGGTAGTGGGTACGAGCAGTACTTC. Full variable domain (outside the CDR3, taken from reference TRBV5-8 and TRBJ2-7): EAGVTQSPTHLIKTRGQQATLRCSPISGHTSVYWYQQALGLGLQFLLWYDEGEERNRGNFPPRFSGRQFPNYSSELNVNALELEDSALYLCASSSSGSGYEQYFGPGTRLTVT.

V usage is TRBV28 and J usage is TRBJ2-1, with 10 bases lining up with TRBD1. CDR3 length equals 14 residues. Germline trimming cut 6 bases from V and 7 bases from J; bases unmatched to any gene: 6. Germline CDR1 reads MDHEN; CDR2 reads SYDVKM. The CDR3 nucleotides read TGTGCCAGCAGAATGGACAGGGGGGGGAATGAGCAGTTCTTC. Protein sequence: CASRMDRGGNEQFF.

V and J are TRBV13 and TRBJ2-1; 7 bases are a match to TRBD2. J was trimmed by 8 bases and V by 3 bases; bases with no gene match: 4. The CDR3 has 13 residues. Germline CDR1 and CDR2: PRHDT and FYEKMQ (reference sequence). CDR3 in DNA: TGTGCCAGCAGCTTCCGGACTAGGGATGAGCAGTTCTTC. Protein product: CASSFRTRDEQFF. The whole variable domain, remainder taken from reference TRBV13 and TRBJ2-1, is AAGVIQSPRHLIKEKRETATLKCYPIPRHDTVYWYQQGPGQDPQFLISFYEKMQSDKGSIPDRFSAQQFSDYHSELNMSSLELGDSALYFCASSFRTRDEQFFGPGTRLTVL.

V gene TRBV11-2 combines with J gene TRBJ2-3; D might be TRBD2 (5 bases). The CDR3 extends over 15 amino acids. Germline lookup yields CDR1 SGHAT and CDR2 FQNNGV. V lost 3 bases to trimming and J lost 6 bases, with 16 bases between them. CDR3 sequence reads: CASSLAGVGLDTQYF. The DNA of the CDR3 is TGTGCCAGCAGCTTGGCCGGAGTAGGACTGGATACGCAGTATTTT.

A single count supports this clone. The rearrangement uses TRBV7-8 and TRBJ2-3; the match to TRBD1 covers 10 bases. J lost 5 bases, V lost 5 bases, and 10 bases had no gene match. The germline V gene encodes CDR1 SGHVS and CDR2 FQNEAQ. The CDR3 length is 16 residues. CDR3 sequence reads: CASSPYGTGDRDTQYF. CDR3 nucleotides: TGTGCCAGCAGCCCCTATGGGACAGGGGATCGAGATACGCAGTATTTT.

V gene TRBV11-2 combines with J gene TRBJ2-7; D is unresolved. The CDR3 contains 15 residues. V shed 5 bases and J shed 5 bases, with 19 bases lying between them. CDR1 SGHAT and CDR2 FQNNGV come from the germline V gene. The CDR3 bases are TGTGCCAGCAGCCAAACGCAGGTCGAGAGCCACGAGCAGTACTTC. Translation gives CASSQTQVESHEQYF.

This clone occurred a few times. This rearrangement joins TRBV7-8 to TRBJ1-2; no firm D call. The CDR3 is 14 amino acids. V was cut by 1 base and J by 4 bases, with 10 bases left in between. Germline V gene sequence: CDR1 SGHVS, CDR2 FQNEAQ. CDR3 in amino acids: CASSLEGGTYGYTF. The DNA of the CDR3 is TGTGCCAGCAGCTTAGAGGGAGGCACCTATGGCTACACCTTC.

The genes are TRBV4-2 and TRBJ1-1; 10 positions match TRBD1. The CDR3 loop spans 14 amino acids. The junction had 6 bases not matched to a gene; V was cut back by 4 bases and J by 7 bases. The germline V gene has CDR1 LGHNA and CDR2 YNFKEQ. The CDR3 protein is CASSRPGQGIEAFF. The CDR3 nucleotides read TGTGCCAGCAGCCGACCGGGACAGGGGATTGAAGCTTTCTTT.

As to this clone: Other DNA sequences in this specimen translate into the identical CDR3. The chain employs TRBV18 and TRBJ1-4, with a weak D call TRBD1 (5 bases). The germline CDR1 and CDR2 sequences are KGHSH and LQKENI. The CDR3 is made up of 13 amino acids. Trimming took 2 bases from V and 5 from J, leaving 6 bases between them. Here the CDR3 DNA reads TGTGCCAGCTCACCAGGACAAAATGAAAAACTGTTTTTT. Its translation is CASSPGQNEKLFF.